This TCR beta chain was captured in a study of blood T cell repertoires in COVID-19 (dated by TCRdb to about 2020). Describing the broader study: Collaborator samples came from the United States, Italy and Spain and covered acute and convalescent phases of COVID-19. The prospective study material was composed of cDNA or gDNA derived from T cells, B-cell-depleted T cells, or PBMCs. Subjects who had been exposed to COVID-19, were actively infected with it, or had recovered from it provided the deeply sampled blood TCRbeta repertoires that made up the dataset. The repertoires were released in a freely available public database meant as a resource for research on the immune response to SARS-CoV-2. The samples were drawn from two sources: the first 160 participants of the ongoing ImmuneRACE study, and 1,000 to 1,500 subjects contributed by 6 global collaborators. A de-identified subject ID, COVID-19 status, age in years and sex were almost always included in the sample metadata. Where available, HLA class I and class II types were obtained from metadata supplied by the sample provider rather than from assay-based typing.

Points the paper makes about the study in general: Clinical and demographic metadata were provided uncurated, with the amount varying by source and participant.

The CDR3, from cysteine to phenylalanine, totals 15 residues. Just CDR3 DNA is preserved here, 45 bases in frame from base 1. As encoded in the germline V gene, CDR1 is MDHEN while CDR2 is SYDVKM. The junction shows trimming of 2 bases on V and 3 bases on J, and the gene matches do not reach 7 bases of it. TCRbeta CDR3 regions were amplified from genomic DNA by means of the immunoSEQ Assay, a bias-controlled multiplex PCR. The published analysis was carried out like this. Nucleated cell counts per sample were estimated from amplification of reference gene primers within the assay. Sequence reads were collapsed and filtered to measure the absolute abundance of every unique TCRbeta CDR3 rearrangement. For each sample, productive Simpson clonality was calculated as the square root of Simpson's diversity index across productive rearrangements. This immuneACCESS table, as held by TCRdb, lists in-frame sequences with V and J called but not all clones. Of the missing ones, under half trace to an unresolved V gene in checked studies; the others have no known cause. That table supplies the V and J calls and clone size; D and trimming were determined from the DNA. Within this sample are approximately 230,000 clones, with approximately 80% of them counted one time only. More than 4.5% of the sample is in the top ten clones.

Collaborating institutions collected whole blood in K2EDTA tubes following their own protocols. For TCRbeta analysis, collaborator samples were shipped as frozen whole blood, as isolated PBMCs, or as DNA extracted from either sample type. A note on this clone: Its binding antigen is unknown. The sample holds no much larger clone one base away, and base qualities are not on file.

The clonotype comes from a woman older than 75 with active or convalescent COVID-19. The V and J genes are TRBV28 and TRBJ2-7; 7 of the junction bases match TRBD1. The sequenced sample consisted of peripheral blood. The DNA sequence is given as TGTGCCAGCAGTTTACTCAGACAGGGCGACTACGAGCAGTACTTC. The encoded protein is CASSLLRQGDYEQYF.